This T cell receptor (beta chain) was identified in a study of blood T cells in healthy people across ages. Study-level findings and limits: A strong correlation was found between TCR beta diversity and the percentage of naive T cells.

Per the germline V gene, CDR1 is MGHRA and CDR2 is YSYEKL. This CDR3 has 16 residues. Trimming took 1 base from V and 3 from J, leaving 16 bases between them. Using a J-beta primer mix together with a sample-barcoded 5' primer, a second PCR was run for about 6 to 11 cycles. One entry per CDR3 protein, called by TCRdb with MiXCR from the 5' RACE reads. Altogether some 900,000 distinct CDR3 sequences are present, 45% to 50% being singletons, with the ten largest covering about an eighth. Many counts were recorded for this clonotype. Its antigen is still unknown. Extracted total RNA amounted to at least 6 micrograms for each sample.

The source of this sequence is a man aged 25-45 years in good health. Specimen: blood. The chain has TRBV4-1 and TRBJ2-7, with D possibly being TRBD2 (6 bases). CDR3 region: CASSQGDSGAFYEQYF. CDR3 DNA sequence: TGCGCCAGCAGCCAAGGGGATAGCGGCGCTTTCTACGAGCAGTACTTC.